This record looks at one T cell receptor beta chain sequence and its context. Its antigen target is currently unknown. Base qualities are missing; no much larger clone stands one base away. In total, 600 or so healthy bone marrow donors made up the cohort. At the time of sampling, every cohort member was nominally healthy, though immune exposures that went unrecorded were likely present. The donor tested CMV seropositive and was one of the 289 seropositive cohort members. A peripheral blood sample was collected from each donor, and TCR beta sequencing was performed on peripheral blood mononuclear cells. The Qiagen DNeasy Blood Extraction Kit was used to extract genomic DNA from the blood cell samples. Based on the germline V gene (reference sequence), the CDR1 and CDR2 sequences are GTSNPN and SVGIG. V and J are truncated by 7 bases and 3 bases respectively, leaving an intervening sequence of 12 bases. There are 12 amino acids in the CDR3, from cysteine to phenylalanine inclusive. Only the CDR3 DNA is retained, 36 bases long and in frame from the first base.

This sample was taken from a study of cytomegalovirus exposure and HLA in healthy donors (TCRdb year 2017). Broadly, across the study: An earlier analysis of approximately 590 of the donors reported 250 to 300 Gb of sequence data and 117 million unique TCR beta sequences from 150 million to 200 million T cells. Roughly 300 gigabases of sequencing data and approximately 93 million unique TCR sequences were included in an early release covering over 600 HLA-typed donors. The genetic ancestry cluster associated with self-reported Caucasian donors included roughly four fifths of the 300 to 400 genotyped donors. The aim of the study was to test whether cataloging public T cell receptors could identify signatures of past pathogen exposure. Using immunosequencing, the study profiled T cell repertoires from 666 subjects and related those repertoires to cytomegalovirus serostatus. Along with the approximately 620-subject first cohort, a separate validation cohort of more than 90 different subjects was used. To predict cytomegalovirus infection status, the study combined high-throughput TCR immunosequencing, statistical association of individual TCRs with disease status, and machine learning. A later analysis re-examined previously published TCR beta repertoires from more than 650 donors and added high-resolution HLA genotyping to investigate patterns of TCR occurrence. The later analysis used no new phenotypic data to find candidate immune exposures, relying instead on TCR beta sequences and their occurrence across donors. An earlier analysis of roughly 600 of the donors used high-throughput TCR beta sequencing to judge whether each TCR beta V gene segment behaved as functional or pseudogenic. Alongside the repertoire data, information on donor age, sex, ethnicity and CMV serostatus was compiled. A later genetic analysis took genome-wide SNP genotypes for about three fifths of the 666 donors and used that subset as a discovery cohort. All discovery cohort repertoires had been generated using a single sequencing platform. HLA typing included class I and class II loci at four-digit resolution. The number of typed donors differed by locus: roughly 629-640 for A, B, C, DRB1 and DQB1; some 500 for DQA1; around 580 for DPA1; and around 490 for DPB1. A handful of DR-DQ haplotypes were handled as single units for association and clustering because linkage in the cohort was strong. Among around 400 genotyped donors of the cohort, an average of about 220,000 unique TCR beta nucleotide sequences was sequenced per donor, of which roughly 17% were non-productive.

The library was made by the immunoSEQ multiplex PCR assay. For the multiplex PCR, a mixture combining 60 forward primers for TCR Vbeta segments and 13 reverse primers for TCR Jbeta segments was used. Amplification of the CDR3 region of rearranged TCR beta genes was performed with a multiplex PCR assay on genomic DNA. The amplified TCR beta libraries were sequenced on the Illumina HiSeq System as 87-base-pair reads. As for how the authors treated the data: In a later analysis, 80 million or so unique TCR beta chains were counted across the approximately 670 repertoires, and around 10 million of these chains were shared by at least two donors. To remove PCR and sequencing errors, raw reads were error-corrected and collapsed into unique sequences using a nearest-neighbor algorithm that merged closely related sequences. CDR3 sequences were aligned to IMGT reference sequences to assign V, D and J gene segments. For a sequence to be retained, a match of at least six nucleotides was required to both a V gene segment and a J gene segment. Rearrangements were classified as productive when the CDR3 lacked stop codons and remained in frame with V and J, and all other rearrangements were classified as non-productive. Following IMGT convention, CDR3 was defined as the stretch from the second conserved V-encoded cysteine up to the conserved J-encoded phenylalanine. The earlier analysis of approximately 590 of the donors excluded any sequence lacking an unambiguous match to a single V gene segment. In an earlier analysis of about 590 of the donors, a V segment was called functional when productive rearrangements were above 56.7%, and segregating when the standard deviation between donors exceeded 5%. A statistical classification framework was built for diagnosing cytomegalovirus status from the catalog of TCR beta chain sequences. In a later analysis, V and J genes were assigned by comparing TCR nucleotide sequences against IMGT/GENE-DB human TR gene sequences. The TCRdist pipeline was used in a later analysis to assign CDR3 sequences and most-parsimonious VDJ recombination scenarios. In a later analysis, each TCR beta chain was defined by its CDR3 amino acid sequence together with its V-gene family, and reads without a unique V-gene family were excluded. In a later analysis, fewer than 650 highly shared, low-generation-probability nucleotide sequences were removed to address suspected cross-contamination and a sequencing artifact. In a later analysis, a clonal expansion index for each public chain was calculated from normalized within-repertoire ranks of inferred template counts. In a later analysis, generation probabilities were computed using a VDJ recombination model fitted to out-of-frame rearrangements, and the results were checked against IGoR. A later analysis scored TCR-TCR, TCR-HLA and TCR-CMV co-occurrence with hypergeometric tests, applying a repertoire-size bias correction to TCR pairs. A later analysis estimated false discovery rates by permuting HLA or CMV assignments 20 times. In a later analysis, co-occurring TCRs were grouped using DBSCAN, with TCRdist sequence similarity added in when clustering inside HLA-allele-positive subsets. Repertoires with fewer than 30,000 or more than 120,000 public chains were left out of co-occurrence clustering, as were five repertoires with anomalous nucleotide sharing. TCRdb's version of the immuneACCESS table is confined to in-frame rearrangements and falls short of the full clone set. An unresolved V gene accounts for under half of the shortfall where checked; the remainder is of unknown origin. The V and J calls and clone size are taken from that table; D and trimming were inferred from the DNA. This sample lists more than 110,000 clones; just under 85% were detected once. Around 1.5% of the sample is in the top ten clones.

On the study overall, not on this receptor specifically: In a later analysis, HLA-associated TCR beta chains showed more clonal expansion and lower generation probabilities than non-associated chains that were equally common. Specific HLA alleles were associated with about 17,000 TCR beta sequences at a false discovery rate of 0.05 in a later analysis. The study gave a list of 150 to 200 TCR beta chains associated with cytomegalovirus. Compared with the 666-donor mean, donors in an Asian-associated ancestry cluster had fewer N-insertions in productive TCRs, according to a later genetic analysis. Most CMV-associated TCR beta chains appeared to be HLA-restricted in a later analysis, and the HLA associations seemed to be driven largely by CMV exposure. Most TCR sequences were seen in very few donors, while some public TCRs were found in many individuals. A cluster of highly shared sequence variants was judged likely to be a technical artifact of the sequencing pipeline. The authors suggested that the approach could potentially be extended to other disease states and immunological phenotypes. Linkage disequilibrium might explain the correlated functional status among segregating V segments, but an unknown experimental factor could not be ruled out. The classifier was reported to diagnose cytomegalovirus status with high specificity and sensitivity in both the original and validation cohorts. A few of the identified cytomegalovirus-associated TCR beta chains were confirmed in vitro to be specific for cytomegalovirus antigens. In an earlier analysis of more than 450 of the donors, most TCR beta V segments were observed in productive rearrangements about 87% or about 30% of the time, broadly matching IMGT annotations. HLA typing was unavailable for some donors at each locus, so association tests used only the typed subset. A further reported finding was that TCR beta sequences accurately predicted the HLA-A and HLA-B alleles for most subjects in the first cohort. In a later analysis, several top co-occurrence clusters were reported to appear linked to parvovirus B19, influenza, CMV and Epstein-Barr virus. According to a later analysis, TCR association rates differed among HLA loci, with DRB1 alleles showing the most associated TCRs and HLA-C alleles showing the fewest. Sequencing depth was assumed to be roughly uniform across donors in the presence/absence analyses, though that assumption may not hold. Seventeen rarely observed V segments, including chromosome 9 orphons, were excluded from the earlier analysis of some 590 of the donors because counts were too low. Because the 87-base-pair reads could not distinguish some IMGT-functional V segments, including TRBV6-2 and TRBV6-3, those segments were excluded. When HLA alleles, especially DR and DQ, strongly co-occurred, TCR associations were difficult to assign to individual alleles. This cohort had only TCR beta chains sequenced, and the lack of alpha or paired-chain data limited which features could be detected. An association between a missense DCLRE1C variant and V-gene and J-gene trimming of TCR beta chains was found in a later genetic analysis and replicated in an independent cohort. CMV serostatus was the only immune exposure information available for the cohort.

The TCR comes from a man younger than 40 in good health and CMV-seropositive. The sequencing sample was made of PBMCs. Here the chain combines TRBV30 and TRBJ1-1, and TRBD1 may be the D gene, going by 5 matching bases. The CDR3 corresponds to CAYSGGYTEAFF. In nucleotides, the sequence is TGTGCCTACTCGGGGGGGTACACTGAAGCTTTCTTT.